This passage covers 21 T cell receptor beta chains from one sample sequenced in a study of cytomegalovirus exposure and HLA in healthy donors. Use of 60 Vbeta and 13 Jbeta primers characterized the PCR. The repertoire was sequenced with immunoSEQ multiplex PCR; TCRdb's copy has only in-frame clones and lacks some. The table has some 150,000 clones, roughly three quarters seen once. The sample was PBMCs. These receptors were taken from a man aged 18 to 30 in good health and CMV-seropositive.

This chain connects TRBV30 to TRBJ1-5; 7 bases align to TRBD1. Germline trimming cut 3 bases from V and 4 bases from J; bases unmatched to any gene: 21. The CDR3 has 19 residues. Germline values: CDR1 GTSNPN, CDR2 SVGIG (reference sequence). CDR3 sequence reads: CAWRASRDRVWGRNQPQHF. Written as DNA, the CDR3 is TGTGCCTGGAGGGCATCTCGCGACAGGGTCTGGGGTCGGAATCAGCCCCAGCATTTT.

The J gene is TRBJ2-1, the V gene TRBV2; no clear D gene. V was cut by 7 bases and J by 0 bases, with 7 bases left in between. Looked up from germline, CDR1 is SNHLY and CDR2 is FYNNEI. The CDR3 covers 13 residues. This chain's CDR3 is CASNVLSYNEQFF. The CDR3 DNA sequence: TGTGCCAGCAATGTTCTCTCCTACAATGAGCAGTTCTTC.

The rearrangement links TRBV6-1 to TRBJ2-7; D is perhaps TRBD1 (6 bases). CDR3 size: 14 residues. V dropped 1 base and J dropped 1 base, with 8 bases sitting between them. The germline CDR1 and CDR2 sequences are MNHNS and SASEGT. CDR3 protein: CASSEEDRSYEQYF. DNA of the CDR3: TGTGCCAGCAGTGAAGAAGACAGGTCCTACGAGCAGTACTTC.

In this sample, this clone turned up a few times. V and J are TRBV12-5 and TRBJ1-1, with 10 bases identical to TRBD1. The junction had 6 bases not matched to a gene; V was cut back by 3 bases and J by 2 bases. From germline, CDR1 is LGHNT and CDR2 FRNRAP. The length of the CDR3 is 16 residues. The CDR3 DNA sequence: TGTGCTAGTGGTTTTGGGACAGGGGTCAGAAACACTGAAGCTTTCTTT. Its protein product is CASGFGTGVRNTEAFF.

The rearrangement joins TRBV10-3 to TRBJ2-1; 11 nucleotides align to TRBD2. V shed 11 bases and J 9 bases; nucleotides not matched to a gene: 9. Germline V CDR1 and CDR2: ENHRY, SYGVKD. CDR3 size: 13 residues. The CDR3 sequence: CAATSGRGAEQFF. As DNA, the CDR3 is TGTGCCGCCACTAGCGGGAGAGGCGCTGAGCAGTTCTTC.

The V gene is TRBV19, the J gene TRBJ1-5, with D possibly TRBD1 on 5 matching bases. Germline CDR1 and CDR2: LNHDA and SQIVND (reference sequence). The CDR3 totals 14 residues. Trimming took 3 bases from V and 1 from J, leaving 7 bases between them. The CDR3 here is CASSIDRSNQPQHF. As DNA, the CDR3 is TGTGCCAGTAGTATCGACAGAAGCAATCAGCCCCAGCATTTT.

V and J are TRBV5-1 and TRBJ2-1; 9 bases map to TRBD2. This CDR3 comprises 15 residues. The germline V gene has CDR1 SGHRS and CDR2 YFSETQ. J was trimmed by 5 bases and V by 3 bases; bases with no gene match: 6. The CDR3 nucleotides read TGCGCCAGCAGCTATAGGACTAGCGATCACAATGAGCAGTTCTTC. Amino acids: CASSYRTSDHNEQFF.

The chain carries TRBV6-4 and TRBJ2-1; D not resolved. This CDR3 has 13 amino acids. The germline CDR1 and CDR2 sequences are MRHNA and SNTAGT. V shed 0 bases and J shed 10 bases, with 10 bases lying between them. CDR3 DNA sequence: TGTGCCAGCAGTGACTCGAGTCGGCGGGAGCAGTTCTTC. This encodes CASSDSSRREQFF.

The V call is TRBV7-9, the J call TRBJ2-5, with 7 bases that match TRBD2. CDR3 length: 14 residues. V lost 1 base and J lost 5; bases outside the gene matches: 4. Per the germline V gene, CDR1 is SEHNR and CDR2 is FQNEAQ (reference sequence). The CDR3 sequence is CASSLGGRGETQYF. CDR3 nucleotides: TGTGCCAGCAGCTTAGGCGGGAGAGGTGAGACCCAGTACTTC.

V usage is TRBV11-2 and J usage is TRBJ2-7; D perhaps matches TRBD2 (6 bases). CDR1 is SGHAT, CDR2 FQNNGV, per germline. The V end was cut by 0 bases, the J end by 3 bases, with 9 bases between. The CDR3 runs 14 residues. CDR3 amino acids: CASSLEGGIYEQYF. CDR3 sequence (DNA): TGTGCCAGCAGCTTAGAGGGGGGTATCTACGAGCAGTACTTC.

This sequence joins TRBV11-1 and TRBJ2-7; D is possibly TRBD2 (5 bases). V was trimmed by 10 bases and J by 7 bases, leaving 17 bases between them. The CDR3 runs to 12 residues. CDR1 and CDR2 (germline): SGHAT, FQDESV (reference sequence). The chain's CDR3 is CATGYLPGEQYF. The DNA for the CDR3 is TGTGCCACGGGCTACCTCCCGGGGGAGCAGTACTTC.

The CDR3 loop reads CASSHNTGPQPQHF. The CDR3 DNA sequence: TGTGCCAGCAGCCATAATACAGGACCCCAGCCCCAGCATTTT. V gene TRBV4-2 combines with J gene TRBJ1-5; a weak D match, TRBD1 (5 bases). This CDR3 has 14 amino acids. Germline loops: CDR1 LGHNA, CDR2 YNFKEQ. Trimming pared 3 bases from V and 7 bases from J, leaving 13 bases between.

The V gene is TRBV30, the J gene TRBJ1-1; D not resolved. Germline-derived CDR1 and CDR2 are GTSNPN and SVGIG (reference sequence). The V end lost 1 base, the J end lost 0 bases, and 18 bases lay between the germline ends. The CDR3 has 17 residues. The CDR3 region has the DNA TGTGCCTGGAGTGAAGGACGGATCGGAGGCATGAACACTGAAGCTTTCTTT. Its translation is CAWSEGRIGGMNTEAFF.

The genes are TRBV6-1 and TRBJ2-7; D is possibly TRBD2 (6 bases). The CDR3 is 14 residues long. The germline gives CDR1 MNHNS, CDR2 SASEGT. The V end lost 6 bases, the J end lost 0 bases, and 12 bases lay between the germline ends. The CDR3 sequence: CASSRGANSYEQYF. The CDR3 nucleotides read TGTGCCAGCAGCCGCGGGGCTAACTCCTACGAGCAGTACTTC.

This clone was seen just once. The chain couples TRBV6-1 to TRBJ1-4; D is possibly TRBD1 (5 bases). The germline gives CDR1 MNHNS, CDR2 SASEGT. This CDR3 region has 14 residues. Deletions cut 0 bases from V and 5 bases from J, with 7 bases between. The CDR3: CASSEAYRNEKLFF. The CDR3 DNA sequence: TGTGCCAGCAGTGAAGCGTACAGGAATGAAAAACTGTTTTTT.

The chain carries TRBV7-9 and TRBJ2-2; 9 bases are shared with TRBD1. CDR3 length: 13 residues. Losses at the gene ends were 10 bases for V and 5 bases for J; bases not matched to a gene: 5. Germline V gives CDR1 SEHNR, CDR2 FQNEAQ (reference sequence). Here the CDR3 reads CATGTGMTGELFF. The CDR3 nucleotides are TGTGCCACCGGGACAGGGATGACCGGGGAGCTGTTTTTT.

The J gene is TRBJ1-4, the V gene TRBV5-1; 9 bases agree with TRBD1. The V gene's germline CDR1 is SGHRS and CDR2 YFSETQ. The V gene end was trimmed by 4 bases and the J gene end by 3 bases; junction bases not matched to a gene: 7. The CDR3 contains 16 residues. The CDR3 reads CASSPGGTGPNEKLFF. The CDR3 coding sequence is TGCGCCAGCAGCCCGGGGGGGACAGGGCCTAATGAAAAACTGTTTTTT. The full variable domain, completed using reference TRBV5-1 and TRBJ1-4, is KAGVTQTPRYLIKTRGQQVTLSCSPISGHRSVSWYQQTPGQGLQFLFEYFSETQRNKGNFPGRFSGRQFSNSRSEMNVSTLELGDSALYLCASSPGGTGPNEKLFFGSGTQLSVL.

V usage is TRBV6-5 and J usage is TRBJ2-7; the D is unclear. The V end was cut by 8 bases, the J end by 1 base, with 12 bases between. The length of the CDR3 is 13 residues. Germline-derived CDR1 and CDR2 are MNHEY and SVGAGI. CDR3 region: CASGPSRSYEQYF. The CDR3 DNA is TGTGCCAGCGGTCCGAGTCGGTCCTACGAGCAGTACTTC.

V gene TRBV5-5 combines with J gene TRBJ2-4, with 11 positions matching TRBD2. The germline V gene has CDR1 SGHKS and CDR2 YYEKEE (reference sequence). J gave up 4 bases and V 0 bases, and 6 bases lay outside the gene matches. The CDR3 loop spans 17 amino acids. CDR3 DNA sequence: TGTGCCAGCAGCTTGGCATCTGCTAGCGGGGGGAAAAACATTCAGTACTTC. Translated: CASSLASASGGKNIQYF. The full variable domain, rest sourced from reference TRBV5-5 and TRBJ2-4, is DAGVTQSPTHLIKTRGQQVTLRCSPISGHKSVSWYQQVLGQGPQFIFQYYEKEERGRGNFPDRFSARQFPNYSSELNVNALLLGDSALYLCASSLASASGGKNIQYFGAGTRLSVL.

This clone has only a few counts. The gene calls are TRBV6-1 and TRBJ1-5; the D is unclear. With 1 base removed from V and 7 bases from J, the gap between germline ends came to 5 bases. The CDR3 loop spans 12 amino acids. Germline-derived CDR1 and CDR2 are MNHNS and SASEGT. CDR3 region: CASSEGRQPQHF. CDR3 DNA sequence: TGTGCCAGCAGTGAAGGGCGGCAGCCCCAGCATTTT.

J is TRBJ1-1 and V is TRBV6-5; the match to TRBD1 covers 8 bases. V dropped 5 bases and J dropped 7; count of bases not matched to a gene: 0. Germline V CDR1 and CDR2: MNHEY, SVGAGI. This CDR3 has 11 residues. CDR3 protein: CASSGTGEAFF. The CDR3 nucleotides read TGTGCCAGCAGTGGGACAGGTGAAGCTTTCTTT.